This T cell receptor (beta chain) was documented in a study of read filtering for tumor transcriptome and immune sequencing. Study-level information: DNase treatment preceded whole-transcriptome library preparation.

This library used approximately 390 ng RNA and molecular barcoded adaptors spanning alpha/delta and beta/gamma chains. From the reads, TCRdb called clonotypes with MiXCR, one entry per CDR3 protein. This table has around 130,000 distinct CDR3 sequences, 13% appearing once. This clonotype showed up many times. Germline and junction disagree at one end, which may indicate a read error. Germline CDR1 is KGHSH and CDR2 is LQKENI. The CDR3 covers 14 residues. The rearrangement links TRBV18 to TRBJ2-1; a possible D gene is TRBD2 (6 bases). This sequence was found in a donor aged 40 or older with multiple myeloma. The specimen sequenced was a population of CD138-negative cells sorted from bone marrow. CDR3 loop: CASSPGDSYNEQFF. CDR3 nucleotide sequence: TGCGCCAGCAGCCCGGGAGACTCCTACAATGAGCAGTTCTTC.